Shown below are 22 T cell receptor beta chains from a single sample sequenced in a study of blood T cell repertoires in COVID-19. TCRdb's copy holds only in-frame clones and misses some; the assay was immunoSEQ multiplex PCR. The sample records some 190,000 clones, roughly 87% being singletons. The sample was peripheral blood. These receptor sequences come from a woman aged 55-75 years with COVID-19, enrolled during active disease.

This clone showed up just once. The genes are TRBV9 and TRBJ2-7, with 9 bases lining up with TRBD2. The CDR3 has 17 amino acids. From germline, CDR1 is SGDLS and CDR2 YYNGEE. Trimming took 0 bases from V and 1 from J; bases not matched to a gene: 8. The CDR3 nucleotides read TGTGCCAGCAGCGTAGGCGGGGGGGGGAGAGTGTCCTACGAGCAGTACTTC. Translated: CASSVGGGGRVSYEQYF.

The chain uses TRBV28 and TRBJ2-1; TRBD1 matches 7 bases. The germline V gene has CDR1 MDHEN and CDR2 SYDVKM. With V trimmed by 4 bases and J by 6 bases, 12 bases remained unmatched. The CDR3 is 16 residues long. The DNA of the CDR3 is TGTGCCAGCAGTTCCCCGCCGGGACAGACGGGCAATGAGCAGTTCTTC. It encodes CASSSPPGQTGNEQFF.

The gene calls are TRBV6-5 and TRBJ1-5, with D perhaps TRBD1 (6 bases). V was cut by 9 bases and J by 3 bases, with 12 bases left in between. The V gene's germline CDR1 is MNHEY and CDR2 SVGAGI. CDR3 size: 13 residues. The CDR3, as DNA: TGTGCCAGTCAGGGGAATGTCAATCAGCCCCAGCATTTT. It is translated as CASQGNVNQPQHF.

The chain uses TRBV5-5 and TRBJ1-1; 7 bases fit TRBD1. Trimming at V came to 2 bases and at J to 5 bases, leaving 3 bases not matched to a gene. The CDR3 runs to 13 residues. Per germline, CDR1 SGHKS and CDR2 YYEKEE (reference sequence). The CDR3 DNA reads as TGTGCCAGCAGCTTTGGACAGGAGACTGAAGCTTTCTTT. Translated: CASSFGQETEAFF.

This chain joins TRBV28 and TRBJ1-2; 9 bases match TRBD1. Germline V gene lookup returns CDR1 MDHEN and CDR2 SYDVKM. The junction had 5 bases not matched to a gene; V was cut back by 4 bases and J by 8 bases. The CDR3 contains 13 residues. The DNA of the CDR3 is TGTGCCAGCAGTTCCGGACAGGGGAGCGGCTACACCTTC. Encoded protein: CASSSGQGSGYTF.

The rearrangement joins TRBV2 to TRBJ2-1; 8 nucleotides line up with TRBD1. The V gene end was trimmed by 4 bases and the J gene end by 5 bases; junction bases not matched to a gene: 13. This CDR3 comprises 17 residues. The V gene's germline CDR1 is SNHLY and CDR2 FYNNEI. The CDR3, as DNA: TGTGCCAGCAGTGGTGGGACAGGACTAAGTTCGAACAATGAGCAGTTCTTC. Amino acid sequence: CASSGGTGLSSNNEQFF.

The rearrangement uses TRBV7-3 and TRBJ1-1, with D tentatively TRBD1 (6 bases). CDR1 and CDR2 from the germline V gene are SGHTA and FQGTGA. Trimming removed 3 bases from V and 9 bases from J, with 17 bases in between. CDR3 length: 14 amino acids. For the CDR3, the DNA is TGTGCCAGCAGCTTTAACCGGGACACCAGACAAGCTTTCTTT. It encodes CASSFNRDTRQAFF.

The chain couples TRBV5-4 to TRBJ2-7, with D possibly being TRBD1 (5 bases). This CDR3 contains 15 residues. Trimming shortened V by 5 bases and J by 3 bases, and 18 bases separated the two germline ends. The germline CDR1 and CDR2 sequences are SGHNT and YYREEE (reference sequence). The CDR3 sequence is CASSSADRGGYEQYF. CDR3 coding DNA: TGTGCCAGCAGTTCCGCTGATAGGGGCGGCTACGAGCAGTACTTC.

This clone was counted a few times. The chain has TRBV10-3 and TRBJ2-1; 10 bases are a match to TRBD2. Losses at the gene ends were 2 bases for V and 1 base for J; bases not matched to a gene: 8. CDR1 ENHRY and CDR2 SYGVKD come from the germline V gene. This CDR3 is 18 amino acids long. In DNA form, the CDR3 reads TGTGCCATCAGTGAGCTTAAGCGGGAGGGCGGGTCCTACAATGAGCAGTTCTTC. This codes for CAISELKREGGSYNEQFF.

The gene calls are TRBV11-2 and TRBJ2-3, with 10 bases that match TRBD2. V was pared by 4 bases and J by 9 bases, with 10 bases of the junction left unmatched. Germline CDR1 and CDR2: SGHAT and FQNNGV. This CDR3 comprises 15 residues. The CDR3 is CASSSGTSVVYTQYF. CDR3 coding DNA: TGTGCCAGCAGCTCCGGGACTAGCGTAGTATACACGCAGTATTTT. Supplemented by reference TRBV11-2 and TRBJ2-3, the full variable domain reads EAGVAQSPRYKIIEKRQSVAFWCNPISGHATLYWYQQILGQGPKLLIQFQNNGVVDDSQLPKDRFSAERLKGVDSTLKIQPAKLEDSAVYLCASSSGTSVVYTQYFGPGTRLTVL.

A single count supports this clone. The chain carries TRBV2 and TRBJ1-4, with 7 bases matching TRBD1. The CDR3 contains 14 residues. The J segment lost 5 bases and the V segment lost 6 bases, leaving 6 bases of the junction unmatched. Germline V gives CDR1 SNHLY, CDR2 FYNNEI. The CDR3 is CASRRQGLNEKLFF. In DNA, the CDR3 is TGTGCCAGCAGACGACAGGGTTTAAATGAAAAACTGTTTTTT.

This clone appeared a few times. The chain carries TRBV28 and TRBJ1-6; 7 bases are a match to TRBD1. CDR1 MDHEN and CDR2 SYDVKM come from the germline V gene. The CDR3 runs 15 residues. Unmatched junction bases numbered 16, after V lost 6 bases and J lost 14 bases. The CDR3 nucleotides read TGTGCCAGCAGGAACAGGGGACCGGGTAATTTAGCCCTCCACTTT. It specifies CASRNRGPGNLALHF.

This clone is medium-sized by share. The rearrangement uses TRBV6-4 and TRBJ2-1; 7 positions agree with TRBD1. The CDR3 has 14 amino acids. Germline values: CDR1 MRHNA, CDR2 SNTAGT. The V gene end was trimmed by 0 bases and the J gene end by 9 bases; junction bases not matched to a gene: 5. The CDR3 loop is CASSDSTDRVEQFF. The CDR3 nucleotides read TGTGCCAGCAGTGACTCGACTGACAGGGTTGAGCAGTTCTTC.

This chain joins TRBV9 and TRBJ2-1, with D possibly being TRBD1 (5 bases). Trimming removed 0 bases from V and 5 bases from J, with 12 bases in between. CDR1 and CDR2 from the germline V gene are SGDLS and YYNGEE. The CDR3 spans 15 residues. The DNA for the CDR3 is TGTGCCAGCAGCGTAGGGTCAGGGAAACACAATGAGCAGTTCTTC. It codes for CASSVGSGKHNEQFF.

The chain couples TRBV2 to TRBJ1-2; possible D gene TRBD1, 5 bases. The CDR3 is 17 residues long. Trimming removed 2 bases at V and 0 bases at J, with 16 bases between. Looked up from germline, CDR1 is SNHLY and CDR2 is FYNNEI. This CDR3 reads CASSEIRTLTPNYGYTF. Written as DNA, the CDR3 is TGTGCCAGCAGTGAAATCCGGACACTAACCCCTAACTATGGCTACACCTTC.

The chain uses TRBV30 and TRBJ2-7; possibly TRBD1 for D (5 bases). This CDR3 is 17 amino acids long. Germline lookup yields CDR1 GTSNPN and CDR2 SVGIG (reference sequence). V lost 2 bases, J lost 2 bases, and 22 bases lay in between. CDR3 in DNA: TGTGCCTGGAGTACTAAGGGGCAGGCCCACTTTCCCTACGAGCAGTACTTC. Encoded protein: CAWSTKGQAHFPYEQYF.

The chain has TRBV28 and TRBJ1-2; D perhaps matches TRBD1 (6 bases). Germline-derived CDR1 and CDR2 are MDHEN and SYDVKM. The ends were cut back, 4 bases at V and 4 bases at J, with 16 bases in the middle. This CDR3 has 15 amino acids. The CDR3 DNA is TGTGCCAGCAGTTGGGGGGGGACACCAGCCTATGGCTACACCTTC. Protein sequence: CASSWGGTPAYGYTF.

The table lists this clone with a few counts. V is TRBV30 and J is TRBJ2-3; 7 nucleotides match TRBD1. Germline lookup yields CDR1 GTSNPN and CDR2 SVGIG (reference sequence). The V segment lost 5 bases and the J segment 2 bases; nucleotides outside the gene matches: 4. The CDR3 extends over 13 amino acids. The CDR3 here is CAWGGQSTDTQYF. CDR3 nucleotide sequence: TGTGCCTGGGGGGGACAGTCCACAGATACGCAGTATTTT.

The genes are TRBV2 and TRBJ2-2; D is unresolved. Per the germline V gene, CDR1 is SNHLY and CDR2 is FYNNEI. The CDR3 consists of 15 residues. V lost 7 bases, J lost 4 bases, and 16 bases lay in between. The CDR3 is CASTVSRLSTGELFF. The CDR3 bases are TGTGCCAGCACAGTTTCGAGACTGTCCACCGGGGAGCTGTTTTTT.

The chain joins TRBV10-3 to TRBJ2-2; 9 nucleotides match TRBD2. V dropped 6 bases and J dropped 4; count of bases not matched to a gene: 6. CDR3 length equals 15 residues. CDR1 ENHRY and CDR2 SYGVKD come from the germline V gene. CDR3 in amino acids: CAISLAGELTGELFF. CDR3 DNA: TGTGCCATCAGCTTAGCGGGGGAGCTCACCGGGGAGCTGTTTTTT.

CDR3 nucleotides: TGTGCCAGCACCGTCGGGGGCTACGAGCAGTACTTC. It codes for CASTVGGYEQYF. The J gene is TRBJ2-7, the V gene TRBV12-3 or TRBV12-4; possibly TRBD2 for D (6 bases). The CDR3 covers 12 residues. V lost 7 bases, J lost 3 bases, and 10 bases lay in between.

By proportion, this clone is medium-sized. The rearrangement joins TRBV14 to TRBJ1-2, with 8 nucleotides matching TRBD1. Germline lookup yields CDR1 SGHDN and CDR2 FVKESK. The CDR3 is 14 residues long. V dropped 4 bases and J dropped 3; count of bases not matched to a gene: 4. CDR3 in amino acids: CASSRRQGYYGYTF. The CDR3 DNA follows: TGTGCCAGCAGCCGCCGACAGGGGTACTATGGCTACACCTTC.